A selection of T cell receptor beta chains follows, all from one sample in a study of PD-L1 blockade in urothelial cancer. Measured with immunoSEQ multiplex PCR; TCRdb has only the in-frame clones, and not every one. The sample records 60,000 to 75,000 clones, less than 90% being singletons. The sequencing used PBMCs, collected around atezolizumab (anti-PD-L1) treatment. The receptor source for this set is a woman between 65 and 79 years old with urothelial cancer. Both conserved end residues are part of each CDR3. The D gene is left open where the match is weak. Clone size is given for some rows only: seen once, a few or many times, or a class if the clone is expanded.

TRBD1 | - | TRBJ2-7 | TRBV4-1 | TGCGCCAGCAGCCAAGATAATAGACAGGGTATTTACGAGCAGTACTTC | CASSQDNRQGIYEQYF
- | once | TRBJ2-2 | TRBV7-9 | TGTGCCAGCAGCTCGGAGGGCCGCAGGACAGGACGTGGGGAGCTGTTTTTT | CASSSEGRRTGRGELFF
- | - | TRBJ2-7 | TRBV4-1 | TGCGCCAGCAGCCAAGATCTGCTAGCACAGGAGCAGTACTTC | CASSQDLLAQEQYF
TRBD2 | - | TRBJ2-3 | TRBV5-1 | TGCGCCAGCAGCCAAGCCACTAGCGGAAACACAGATACGCAGTATTTT | CASSQATSGNTDTQYF
- | - | TRBJ2-7 | TRBV18 | TGTGCCAGCTCGTCAGGGGCAGGGTCCTACGAGCAGTACTTC | CASSSGAGSYEQYF
- | - | TRBJ1-2 | TRBV5-1 | TGCGCCAGCAGCTCCAGACCCGGAGGGGTTGGCTACACCTTC | CASSSRPGGVGYTF
- | - | TRBJ1-4 | TRBV6-8 | TGTGCCAGCAGCCACCTACAGGGCTTTAATGAAAAACTGTTTTTT | CASSHLQGFNEKLFF
TRBD1 | - | TRBJ1-2 | TRBV6-1 | TGTGCCAGCAGTGAAGGGCGTGGTCGGTCGACAGGGGCCTATGGCTACACCTTC | CASSEGRGRSTGAYGYTF
TRBD1 | - | TRBJ2-7 | TRBV7-9 | TGTGCCAGCAGCACAGCCTGGGACAGGGGGACCTACGAGCAGTACTTC | CASSTAWDRGTYEQYF
- | - | TRBJ2-3 | TRBV5-1 | TGCGCCAGCAGCGTTCGACAGGGCACAGATACGCAGTATTTT | CASSVRQGTDTQYF
- | - | TRBJ2-5 | TRBV7-2 | TGTGCCAGCAGCTTAATCAGCCAAGAGACCCAGTACTTC | CASSLISQETQYF
TRBD1 | - | TRBJ2-7 | TRBV18 | TGTGCCAGCTCAGCCCGGGACAGGGGATTCCACGAGCAGTACTTC | CASSARDRGFHEQYF
- | - | TRBJ2-2 | TRBV7-2 | TGTGCCAGCAGCTTAGGGCTGTATGGCAGGGGGGCCGGGGAGCTGTTTTTT | CASSLGLYGRGAGELFF
- | - | TRBJ1-5 | TRBV9 | TGTGCCAGCAGCACCCGGACAGTAGATAGCAATCAGCCCCAGCATTTT | CASSTRTVDSNQPQHF
TRBD1 | - | TRBJ1-1 | TRBV19 | TGTGCCAGTAGCGATCCGGGACAGGGGCTCAGCGAAGCTTTCTTT | CASSDPGQGLSEAFF
- | once | TRBJ2-7 | TRBV28 | TGTGCCAGCACCCTACCCGGGTTTTCCTACGAGCAGTACTTC | CASTLPGFSYEQYF